The clone carrying this T cell receptor beta chain turned up a few times. The antigen is not known. The data stem from a study of T cells in Graves' hyperthyroidism and ophthalmopathy. Amplification targeted TCR beta CDR3 regions from RNA transcripts. In the first-round RT-PCR of the TCR CDR3, the HTBI primer set was used. TCRdb used MiXCR to reprocess the multiplex PCR reads, holding one entry per CDR3 protein. The table includes roughly 500,000 distinct CDR3 sequences, 46% detected once. Study outcomes and limitations: Blood also showed most of the thyroid clonotypes that were expanded above 0.001.

V was clipped by 5 bases and J by 7 bases; unmatched bases: 11. Germline V lookup: CDR1 SGHTA, CDR2 FQGNSA. CDR3 size: 15 residues. On the basis of clinical symptoms, serum thyroxine and TRAb, thyroid ultrasound and orbital computed tomography, diagnoses were made. This TCR was sampled from an adult woman with Graves' disease, either hyperthyroidism or ophthalmopathy (not recorded which). This chain links TRBV7-2 with TRBJ2-5; 9 bases align to TRBD1. Sequenced sample: peripheral blood or thyroid tissue (not recorded which). The CDR3 loop is CASSRTGANEGTQYF. CDR3 sequence (DNA): TGTGCCAGCAGCCGGACAGGGGCCAACGAGGGGACCCAGTACTTC.